This TCR beta chain emerged from a study of T cells in Graves' hyperthyroidism and ophthalmopathy. RNA transcripts were the template for amplifying TCR beta CDR3 regions. HTBI primers were used for first-round RT-PCR of the TCR CDR3. TCRdb reanalysed the multiplex PCR reads using MiXCR and keeps one entry per CDR3 protein. There are about 500,000 distinct CDR3 sequences in the sample; about an eighth occur only once, and around 17% lies in the top ten. This clonotype was seen a few times. The origin of this receptor is a woman aged 18-29 years with Graves' hyperthyroidism. Sequenced material: blood.

The CDR3 region has the DNA TGTGCCAGCACCCCGTCAAGGGGCCATCAGCCCCAGCATTTT. The encoded protein is CASTPSRGHQPQHF. The chain recombines TRBV6-2 or TRBV6-3 with TRBJ1-5; TRBD1 might be the D (5 bases). Trimming stripped 7 bases from V and 5 bases from J, with 15 bases between. The length of the CDR3 is 14 residues. Germline CDR1 and CDR2: MNHEY and SVGEGT.